This TCR beta chain was identified during a study of blood T cell repertoires in COVID-19. In the study overall: Nucleic acid was either cDNA or gDNA, and it came from T cells, B-cell-depleted T cells, or PBMCs.

Sequenced by immunoSEQ multiplex PCR; TCRdb stores in-frame clones only, minus some. Among more than 200,000 clones listed, around 90% were seen once. This CDR3 is built from 13 residues. The germline CDR1 and CDR2 sequences are MNHEY and SMNVEV (reference sequence). V was shortened by 7 bases and J by 1 base, with 11 bases between the two germline ends. The chain has TRBV27 and TRBJ2-7; maybe TRBD1 (5 bases). What was sequenced was peripheral blood. The TCR sequence derives from a human donor in a cohort sampled during active COVID-19. The CDR3 DNA reads TGTGCCAGCAAACTGACAGCATCCTACGAGCAGTACTTC. This encodes CASKLTASYEQYF.